This T cell receptor (beta chain) was recovered during a study of cytomegalovirus exposure and HLA in healthy donors. Findings of the study overall: Within an earlier analysis, most TCR beta V segments proved productive either about 87% or about 30% of the time. In a later analysis, HLA-C alleles had the fewest associated TCRs, DRB1 alleles the most. Based on reports, TCR beta sequences accurately predicted HLA-A and HLA-B alleles for most subjects.

Nominally healthy donors were sampled, though unrecorded immune exposures were likely. A remark on this clone: Its antigen is not known.

V shed 8 bases and J shed 0 bases, with 17 bases lying between them. This CDR3 is 15 amino acids long. The germline V gene encodes CDR1 MNHEY and CDR2 SMNVEV (reference sequence). It was with 60 Vbeta and 13 Jbeta primers that the PCR ran. This table comes from immunoSEQ multiplex PCR, and its TCRdb copy is limited to in-frame clones, with some not included. The repertoire consists of around 130,000 clones, with just under 80% occurring once and the leading ten covering 5.3%. The genes are TRBV27 and TRBJ2-7; D is uncertain. This sequence was found in a man in his thirties or forties in good health and CMV-seronegative. The sequencing sample was made of PBMCs. The CDR3 is CASGPVSLFSYEQYF. The CDR3 DNA follows: TGTGCCAGCGGTCCGGTGAGCTTGTTCTCCTACGAGCAGTACTTC.